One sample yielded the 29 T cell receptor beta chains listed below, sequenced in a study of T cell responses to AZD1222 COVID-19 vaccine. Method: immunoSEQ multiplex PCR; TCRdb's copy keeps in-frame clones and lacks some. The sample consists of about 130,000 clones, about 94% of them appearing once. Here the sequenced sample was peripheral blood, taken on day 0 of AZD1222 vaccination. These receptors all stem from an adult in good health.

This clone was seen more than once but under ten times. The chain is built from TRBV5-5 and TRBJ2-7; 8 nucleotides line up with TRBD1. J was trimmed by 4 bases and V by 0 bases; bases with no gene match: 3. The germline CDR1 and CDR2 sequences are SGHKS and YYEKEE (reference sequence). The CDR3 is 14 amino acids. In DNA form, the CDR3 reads TGTGCCAGCAGCTTGGGTGGACAGGGATACGAGCAGTACTTC. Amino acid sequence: CASSLGGQGYEQYF.

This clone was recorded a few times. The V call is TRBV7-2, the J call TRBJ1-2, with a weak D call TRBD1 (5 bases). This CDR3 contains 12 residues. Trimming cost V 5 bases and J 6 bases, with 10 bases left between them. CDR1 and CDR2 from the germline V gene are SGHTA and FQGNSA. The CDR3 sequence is CASSGGGHGYTF. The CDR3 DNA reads TGTGCCAGCAGCGGGGGGGGACATGGCTACACCTTC.

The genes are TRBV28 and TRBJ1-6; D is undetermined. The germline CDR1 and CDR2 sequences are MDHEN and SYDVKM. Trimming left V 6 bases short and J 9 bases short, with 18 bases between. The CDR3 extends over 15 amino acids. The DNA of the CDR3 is TGTGCCAGCAGAACGGATCTGCTTTCCGGTTCACCCCTCCACTTT. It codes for CASRTDLLSGSPLHF.

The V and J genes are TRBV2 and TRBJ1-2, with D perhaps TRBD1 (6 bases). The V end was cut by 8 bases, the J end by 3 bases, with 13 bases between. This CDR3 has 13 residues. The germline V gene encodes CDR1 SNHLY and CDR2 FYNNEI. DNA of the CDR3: TGTGCCAGCGGGAGACAGGAAGACTATGGCTACACCTTC. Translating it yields CASGRQEDYGYTF.

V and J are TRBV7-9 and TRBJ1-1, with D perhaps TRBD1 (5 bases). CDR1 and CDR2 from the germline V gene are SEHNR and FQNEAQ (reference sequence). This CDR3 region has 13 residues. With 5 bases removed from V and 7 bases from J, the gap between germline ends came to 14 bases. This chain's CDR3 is CASSRDRWDEAFF. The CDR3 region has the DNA TGTGCCAGCAGCCGGGACCGATGGGATGAAGCTTTCTTT.

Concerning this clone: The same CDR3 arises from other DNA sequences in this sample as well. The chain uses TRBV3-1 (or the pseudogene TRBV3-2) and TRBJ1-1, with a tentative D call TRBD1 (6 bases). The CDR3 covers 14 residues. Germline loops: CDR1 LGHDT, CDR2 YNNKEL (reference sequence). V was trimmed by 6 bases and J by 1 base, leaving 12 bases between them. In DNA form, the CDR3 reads TGTGCCAGCAGGCTGGGACATAGGAACACTGAAGCTTTCTTT. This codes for CASRLGHRNTEAFF.

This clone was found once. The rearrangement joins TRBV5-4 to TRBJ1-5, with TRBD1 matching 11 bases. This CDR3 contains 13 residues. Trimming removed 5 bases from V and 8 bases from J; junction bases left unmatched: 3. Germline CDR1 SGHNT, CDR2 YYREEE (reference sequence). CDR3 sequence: CASSRDRGEPQHF. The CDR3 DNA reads TGTGCCAGCAGTCGGGACAGGGGGGAGCCCCAGCATTTT.

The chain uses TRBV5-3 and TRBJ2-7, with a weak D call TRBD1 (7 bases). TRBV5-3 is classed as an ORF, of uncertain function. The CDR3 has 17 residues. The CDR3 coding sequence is TGTGCTGGGGGTGGTTCCCTGGAGGGGGCGCTTTTGACCGAGCAGTACTTC. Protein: CAGGGSLEGALLTEQYF.

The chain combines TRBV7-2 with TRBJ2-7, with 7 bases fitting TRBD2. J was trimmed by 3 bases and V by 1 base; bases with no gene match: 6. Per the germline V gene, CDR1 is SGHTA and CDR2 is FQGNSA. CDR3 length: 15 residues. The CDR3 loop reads CASSLGSSGNYEQYF. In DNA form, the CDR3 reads TGTGCCAGCAGCTTAGGATCTAGCGGAAACTACGAGCAGTACTTC. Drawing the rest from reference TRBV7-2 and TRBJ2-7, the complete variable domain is GAGVSQSPSNKVTEKGKDVELRCDPISGHTALYWYRQSLGQGLEFLIYFQGNSAPDKSGLPSDRFSAERTGGSVSTLTIQRTQQEDSAVYLCASSLGSSGNYEQYFGPGTRLTVT.

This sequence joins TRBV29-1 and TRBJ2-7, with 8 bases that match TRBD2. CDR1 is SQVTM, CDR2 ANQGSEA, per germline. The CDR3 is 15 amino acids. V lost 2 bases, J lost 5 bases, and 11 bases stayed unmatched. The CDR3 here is CSVESHTGGANEQYF. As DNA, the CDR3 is TGCAGCGTTGAATCGCACACCGGGGGGGCCAACGAGCAGTACTTC.

The CDR3 is CASSLTGASTEAFF. The CDR3 DNA is TGTGCCAGCAGCCTAACAGGGGCGAGCACTGAAGCTTTCTTT. The chain uses TRBV25-1 and TRBJ1-1, with 7 bases fitting TRBD1. Germline V gene lookup returns CDR1 MGHDK and CDR2 SYGVNS. After removal of 6 bases from V and 4 bases from J, the junction contained 8 bases not matched to a gene. The CDR3 is made up of 14 amino acids.

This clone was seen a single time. CDR3 DNA: TGCGCCAGCAGTTTCCTCCCGACAGGGGAGGCTTTCTTT. Its translation: CASSFLPTGEAFF. The rearrangement links TRBV4-1 to TRBJ1-1; 8 bases are a match to TRBD1. CDR3 length equals 13 residues. From germline, CDR1 is MGHRA and CDR2 YSYEKL. V was pared by 6 bases and J by 11 bases, with 11 bases of the junction left unmatched.

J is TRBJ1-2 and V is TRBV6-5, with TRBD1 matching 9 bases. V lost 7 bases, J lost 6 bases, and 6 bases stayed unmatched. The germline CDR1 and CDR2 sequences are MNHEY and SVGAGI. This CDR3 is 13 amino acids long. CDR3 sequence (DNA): TGTGCCAGCACCGGGACAGGGAGGAATGGCTACACCTTC. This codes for CASTGTGRNGYTF.

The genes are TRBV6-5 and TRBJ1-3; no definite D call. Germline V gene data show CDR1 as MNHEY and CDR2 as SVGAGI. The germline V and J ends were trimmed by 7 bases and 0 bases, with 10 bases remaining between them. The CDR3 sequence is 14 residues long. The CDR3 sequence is CASIYMSSGNTIYF. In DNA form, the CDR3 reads TGTGCCAGCATATACATGAGCTCTGGAAACACCATATATTTT.

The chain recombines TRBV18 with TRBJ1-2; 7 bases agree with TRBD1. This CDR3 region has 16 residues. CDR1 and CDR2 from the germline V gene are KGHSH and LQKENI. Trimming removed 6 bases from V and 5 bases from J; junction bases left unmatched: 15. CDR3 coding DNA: TGTGCCAGCTCCCTCGGTATGAACAGGGGAGGATATGGCTACACCTTC. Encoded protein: CASSLGMNRGGYGYTF.

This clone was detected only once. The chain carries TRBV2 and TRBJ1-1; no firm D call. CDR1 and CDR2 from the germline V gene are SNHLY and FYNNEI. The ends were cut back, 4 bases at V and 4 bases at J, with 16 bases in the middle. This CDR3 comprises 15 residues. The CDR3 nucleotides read TGTGCCAGCAGTGGGGGTAGGGAGCCTCCCACTGAAGCTTTCTTT. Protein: CASSGGREPPTEAFF.

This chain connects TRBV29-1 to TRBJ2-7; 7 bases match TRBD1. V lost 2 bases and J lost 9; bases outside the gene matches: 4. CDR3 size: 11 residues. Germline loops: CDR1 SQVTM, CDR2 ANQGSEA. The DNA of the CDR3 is TGCAGCGTTGAAACAGGGGTAGCGCAGTACTTC. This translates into CSVETGVAQYF.

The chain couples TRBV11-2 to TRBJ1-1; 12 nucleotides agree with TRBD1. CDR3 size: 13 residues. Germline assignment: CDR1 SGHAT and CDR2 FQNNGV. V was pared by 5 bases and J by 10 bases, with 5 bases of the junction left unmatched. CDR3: CASSLRDRGRAFF. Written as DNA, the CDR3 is TGTGCCAGCAGCCTAAGGGACAGGGGGCGAGCTTTCTTT.

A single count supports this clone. The CDR3 bases are TGTGCCAGCAGTTTTCAGGGAGGCTACGAGCAGTACTTC. It codes for CASSFQGGYEQYF. This chain connects TRBV6-5 to TRBJ2-7, with a possible D match to TRBD2 (6 bases). This CDR3 is built from 13 residues. V lost 4 bases and J 3 bases, leaving 10 bases between the germline ends. The germline V gene has CDR1 MNHEY and CDR2 SVGAGI.

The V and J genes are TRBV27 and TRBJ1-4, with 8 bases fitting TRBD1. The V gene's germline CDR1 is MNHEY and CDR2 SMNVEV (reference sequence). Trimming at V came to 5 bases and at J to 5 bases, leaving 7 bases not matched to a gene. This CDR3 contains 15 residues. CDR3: CASSPWTGNNEKLFF. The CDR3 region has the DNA TGTGCCAGCAGTCCGTGGACAGGGAACAATGAAAAACTGTTTTTT.

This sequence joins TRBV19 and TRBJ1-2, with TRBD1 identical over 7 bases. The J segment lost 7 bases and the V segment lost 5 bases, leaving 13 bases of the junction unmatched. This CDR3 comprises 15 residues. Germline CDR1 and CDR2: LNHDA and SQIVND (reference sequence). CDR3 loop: CASSPSGGGWFGYTF. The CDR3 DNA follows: TGTGCCAGTAGTCCCAGTGGAGGGGGCTGGTTTGGCTACACCTTC.

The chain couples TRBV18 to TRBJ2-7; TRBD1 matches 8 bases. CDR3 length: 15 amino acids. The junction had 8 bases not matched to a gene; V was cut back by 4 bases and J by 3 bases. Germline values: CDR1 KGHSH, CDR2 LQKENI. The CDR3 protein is CASSQTGQEVYEQYF. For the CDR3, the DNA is TGTGCCAGCTCACAAACGGGACAGGAGGTCTACGAGCAGTACTTC.

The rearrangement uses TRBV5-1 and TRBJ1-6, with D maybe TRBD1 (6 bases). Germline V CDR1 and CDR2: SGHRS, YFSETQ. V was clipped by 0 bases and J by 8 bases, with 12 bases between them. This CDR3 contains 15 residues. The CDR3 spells CASSLGQVQDSPLHF. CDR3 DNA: TGCGCCAGCAGCTTGGGACAGGTTCAAGATTCACCCCTCCACTTT.

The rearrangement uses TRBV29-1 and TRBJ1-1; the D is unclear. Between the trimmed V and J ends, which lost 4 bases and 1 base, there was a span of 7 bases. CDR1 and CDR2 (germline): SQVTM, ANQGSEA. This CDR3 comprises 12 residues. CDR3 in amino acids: CSVVQTNTEAFF. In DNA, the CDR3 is TGCAGCGTTGTACAGACGAACACTGAAGCTTTCTTT.

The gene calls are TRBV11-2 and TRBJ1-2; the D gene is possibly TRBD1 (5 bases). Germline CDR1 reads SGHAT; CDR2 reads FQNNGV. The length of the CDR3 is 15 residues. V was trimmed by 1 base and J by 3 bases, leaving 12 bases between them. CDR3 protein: CASSLARGYDYGYTF. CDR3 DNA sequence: TGTGCCAGCAGCTTAGCGAGGGGATACGACTATGGCTACACCTTC.

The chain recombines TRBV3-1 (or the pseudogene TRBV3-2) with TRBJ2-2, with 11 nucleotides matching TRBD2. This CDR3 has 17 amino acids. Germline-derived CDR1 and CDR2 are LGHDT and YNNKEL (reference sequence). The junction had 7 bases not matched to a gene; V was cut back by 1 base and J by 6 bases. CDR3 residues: CASSQGLAGGWSGELFF. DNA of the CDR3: TGTGCCAGCAGCCAAGGTCTAGCGGGGGGTTGGTCCGGGGAGCTGTTTTTT.

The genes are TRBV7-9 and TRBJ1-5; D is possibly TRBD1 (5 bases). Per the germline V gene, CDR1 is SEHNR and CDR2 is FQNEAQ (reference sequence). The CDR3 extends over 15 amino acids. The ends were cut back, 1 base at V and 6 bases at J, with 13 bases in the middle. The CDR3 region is CASSLGGQGGQPQHF. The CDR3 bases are TGTGCCAGCAGCTTAGGGGGCCAGGGCGGTCAGCCCCAGCATTTT.

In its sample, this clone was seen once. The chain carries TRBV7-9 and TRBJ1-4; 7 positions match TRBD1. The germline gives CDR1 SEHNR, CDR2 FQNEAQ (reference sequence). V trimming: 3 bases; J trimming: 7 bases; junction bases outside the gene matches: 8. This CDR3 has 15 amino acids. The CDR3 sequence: CASSFRGGASEKLFF. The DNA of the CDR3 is TGTGCCAGCAGCTTTAGAGGGGGCGCGAGTGAAAAACTGTTTTTT.

CDR3 protein: CASSGQGGIGELFF. Here the CDR3 DNA reads TGTGCCAGCTCCGGACAGGGAGGTATCGGGGAGCTGTTTTTT. The chain combines TRBV18 with TRBJ2-2; 8 nucleotides align to TRBD1. This CDR3 region has 14 residues. Germline CDR1 is KGHSH and CDR2 is LQKENI. Germline trimming cut 6 bases from V and 7 bases from J; bases unmatched to any gene: 7. Looking up the rest from reference TRBV18 and TRBJ2-2 gives the full variable domain: NAGVMQNPRHLVRRRGQEARLRCSPMKGHSHVYWYRQLPEEGLKFMVYLQKENIIDESGMPKERFSAEFPKEGPSILRIQQVVRGDSAAYFCASSGQGGIGELFFGEGSRLTVL.